A selection of T cell receptor beta chains follows, all from one sample in a study of vaccination and CD4 T cells after COVID-19. No antigens are known for them. TCRdb called the PCR reads again in MiXCR, with one record for every CDR3 protein. Of roughly 3,600 distinct CDR3 sequences detected, 14% to 15% appear once; the ten largest clones hold about a sixth. The sample consisted of CD4+ T cells from blood, cultured in vitro. The receptor set was obtained from a human donor who had recovered from COVID-19. The CDR3 runs from the conserved cysteine through the conserved F or W. A D gene is named only where the DNA matches it firmly. Only part of the rows carry a size: once, few, many, or a class if the clone is expanded.

d_call j_call clone_size v_call cdr3_nt cdr3_aa
. TRBJ2-5 medium-sized TRBV27 TGTGCCAGCAGACGGGGGGAGACCCAGTACTTC CASRRGETQYF
. TRBJ1-3 few TRBV10-3 TGTGCCATCAGTGCGAGAGAGGCGGGCTCTGGAAACACCATATATTTT CAISAREAGSGNTIYF
TRBD1 TRBJ1-2 medium-sized TRBV12-3/TRBV12-4 TGTGCCAGCAGTCCCCTATTGACAGGGATCTATGGCTACACCTTC CASSPLLTGIYGYTF
TRBD1 TRBJ1-5 few TRBV5-5 TGTGCCAGCAGGGCATGGGACAGCGGCCAGCCCCAGCATTTT CASRAWDSGQPQHF
. TRBJ2-1 . TRBV2 TGTGCCAGCAGATCCCGGATTTACAATGAGCAGTTCTTC CASRSRIYNEQFF
. TRBJ1-3 . TRBV25-1 TGTGCCAGCAGTTGGGCAGGGACTGGAAACACCATATATTTT CASSWAGTGNTIYF
TRBD1 TRBJ2-1 . TRBV29-1 TGCAGCGTTCGGAAGGGACAGGGGTATGATGAGCAGTTCTTC CSVRKGQGYDEQFF
TRBD1 TRBJ2-5 medium-sized TRBV2 TGTGCCAGCAGGGACAGGGGGGGTGAGACCCAGTACTTC CASRDRGGETQYF
. TRBJ2-3 large TRBV6-5 TGTGCCAGCAGTTACGGGAATACGCAGTATTTT CASSYGNTQYF
TRBD1 TRBJ2-7 few TRBV11-2 TGTGCCAGCAGCCTCCAGACAGGGAACTACGAGCAGTACTTC CASSLQTGNYEQYF
. TRBJ1-5 medium-sized TRBV6-2/TRBV6-3 TGTGCCAGCAGTACCCCTGTGATCCAGCCCCAGCATTTT CASSTPVIQPQHF
TRBD1 TRBJ2-7 few TRBV27 TGTGCCAGCAGTTTATTCATACAGGGGGAAATGAGGTACGAGCAGTACTTC CASSLFIQGEMRYEQYF
TRBD1 TRBJ1-1 few TRBV9 TGTGCCAGCAGCGAGGGGACAGGGCTAAACCCTGAAGCTTTCTTT CASSEGTGLNPEAFF
. TRBJ1-2 . TRBV30 TGTGCCTGGATGTCCACGGGGCGCACCTATGGCTACACCTTC CAWMSTGRTYGYTF
. TRBJ2-3 . TRBV3-1 TGTGCCAGCAGCCAAGATTCTCTGTCGGGAGATACGCAGTATTTT CASSQDSLSGDTQYF
. TRBJ1-1 medium-sized TRBV7-3 TGTGCCAGCAGCTTAAGTTCAGGGGTAGGGGCTGAAGCTTTCTTT CASSLSSGVGAEAFF
. TRBJ2-1 once TRBV19 TGTGCCAGTAGACCCTCGACAAGGGGTCAATACTACAATGAGCAGTTCTTC CASRPSTRGQYYNEQFF
. TRBJ1-2 medium-sized TRBV21-1 TGTGCCAGCAGCTTGGGTCGCGAGGGGGCGCATGATGGCTACACCTTC CASSLGREGAHDGYTF
TRBD2 TRBJ2-3 few TRBV2 TGTGCCAGCAGTGGGTCAGCGGGGGGGACCCCTGGCACAGATACGCAGTATTTT CASSGSAGGTPGTDTQYF
TRBD2 TRBJ2-1 . TRBV11-2 TGTGCCAGCAGGTTTAGCGGGGGGGAATACAATGAGCAGTTCTTC CASRFSGGEYNEQFF
. TRBJ2-1 medium-sized TRBV6-1 TGTGCCAGCACCAGGGGCCCCTTGGCTGACGATGAGCAGTTCTTC CASTRGPLADDEQFF
. TRBJ1-2 . TRBV6-2/TRBV6-3 TGTGCCAGCAGTACGGGTCCTCTCTATGGCTACACCTTC CASSTGPLYGYTF
TRBD2 TRBJ2-3 . TRBV5-4 TGTGCCAGCAGACCGTGGGCTAGCGGGCCTCCGGGTACAGATACGCAGTATTTT CASRPWASGPPGTDTQYF
. TRBJ1-2 . TRBV5-6 TGTGCCAGCAGCGAAGGACGGAAGGGTATCTACGGCTATGGCTACACCTTC CASSEGRKGIYGYGYTF
TRBD2 TRBJ2-1 few TRBV20-1 TGCAGTGCCCAAGGGACTAGCGGGGGTCCCGTGTTGGACAATGAGCAGTTCTTC CSAQGTSGGPVLDNEQFF
. TRBJ2-7 . TRBV7-9 TGTGCCCAGCTTAGAAGCGGCCACGACCCCACCTACGAGCAGTACTTC CAQLRSGHDPTYEQYF
. TRBJ2-5 medium-sized TRBV21-1 TGTGCCAGCAGCACCGACTGCTGCGGGACCCAGTACTTC CASSTDCCGTQYF
TRBD2 TRBJ2-5 . TRBV5-1 TGCGCCAGCAGCAAGTATAGCGGGGGGAACCAAGAGACCCAGTACTTC CASSKYSGGNQETQYF
. TRBJ1-6 few TRBV30 TGTGCCTGGAGACAGTCTTATAATTCACCCCTCCACTTT CAWRQSYNSPLHF
TRBD1 TRBJ2-3 medium-sized TRBV2 TGTGCCAGCACCTCGGACGGTGTGGTACAGGGGACGCAGTATTTT CASTSDGVVQGTQYF
. TRBJ2-1 medium-sized TRBV7-9 TGTGCCAGCAGCTTAGCAGGTGAGCAGTTCTTC CASSLAGEQFF
TRBD1 TRBJ1-3 . TRBV7-2 TGTGCTGCCGCTTCAGGGGGTTCTAGCTCTGGAAACACCATATATTTT CAAASGGSSSGNTIYF
. TRBJ1-2 few TRBV30 TGTGCCTGGAGTGAGGGGGTAGCCTATGGCTACACCTTC CAWSEGVAYGYTF
. TRBJ2-7 . TRBV6-5 TGTGCCAGCAGTTTCGCTGGTTACGAGCAGTACTTC CASSFAGYEQYF
TRBD2 TRBJ2-3 few TRBV6-1 TGTGCCAGCGAGGGACTAGCGGGGGGCCGCGGCACAGATACGCAGTATTTT CASEGLAGGRGTDTQYF
. TRBJ1-5 large TRBV24-1 TGTGCCACCATAAGCCCAGGGATATACTATAGCAATCAGCCCCAGCATTTT CATISPGIYYSNQPQHF
. TRBJ2-7 medium-sized TRBV2 TGTGCCAGCAGTGAAGGGAGTATTGGCGAGCAGTACTTC CASSEGSIGEQYF
. TRBJ2-3 . TRBV19 TGTGCCAGTAGCGATACAGGGACCACAGATACGCAGTATTTT CASSDTGTTDTQYF
TRBD1 TRBJ1-1 medium-sized TRBV7-9 TGTGCCAGCAGCTTCGGTTCAGGGGGCGTATCCTCTGAAGCTTTCTTT CASSFGSGGVSSEAFF
. TRBJ1-2 large TRBV6-1 TGTGCCAGCAGTCCCCTCCCCACACCGGATGGCTACACCTTC CASSPLPTPDGYTF
. TRBJ2-3 . TRBV27 TGTGCCAGCAGTTCCCTTACAGGCCGGGATACGCAGTATTTT CASSSLTGRDTQYF
. TRBJ1-1 medium-sized TRBV6-2/TRBV6-3 TGTGCCAGCCGGGACACCGGGAACACTGAAGCTTTCTTT CASRDTGNTEAFF
TRBD1 TRBJ1-1 medium-sized TRBV7-6 TGTGCCAGCAGCCTGGGACAGGGGACGGCTGAAGCTTTCTTT CASSLGQGTAEAFF
. TRBJ1-6 medium-sized TRBV7-9 TGTGCCAGCAGCTCACCTCCTAGCTCCTATAATTCACCCCTCCACTTT CASSSPPSSYNSPLHF
TRBD1 TRBJ2-7 large TRBV6-1 TGTGCCAGCAGATCCACAGGGGGCGAGCAGTACTTC CASRSTGGEQYF
. TRBJ2-5 few TRBV12-3/TRBV12-4 TGTGCCAGCAGGACTATAGGCGGGGAGACCCAGTACTTC CASRTIGGETQYF
TRBD1 TRBJ1-5 medium-sized TRBV10-3 TGTGCCATCAGTGGGAGTGGGGGACAGGGGGCTACTAGCAATCAGCCCCAGCATTTT CAISGSGGQGATSNQPQHF